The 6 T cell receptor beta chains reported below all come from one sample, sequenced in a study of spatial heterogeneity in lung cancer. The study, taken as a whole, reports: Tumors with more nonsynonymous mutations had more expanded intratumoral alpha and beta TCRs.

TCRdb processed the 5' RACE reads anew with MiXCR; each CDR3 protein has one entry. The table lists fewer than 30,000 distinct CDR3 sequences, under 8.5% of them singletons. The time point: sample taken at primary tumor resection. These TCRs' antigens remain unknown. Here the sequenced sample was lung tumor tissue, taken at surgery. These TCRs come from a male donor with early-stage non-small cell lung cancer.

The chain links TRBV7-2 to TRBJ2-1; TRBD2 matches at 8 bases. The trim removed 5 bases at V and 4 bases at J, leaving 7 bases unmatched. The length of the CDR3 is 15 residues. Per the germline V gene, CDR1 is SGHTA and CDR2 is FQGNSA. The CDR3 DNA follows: TGTGCCAGCAGCCCCACCAGCGGGGGTTACAATGAGCAGTTCTTC. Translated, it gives CASSPTSGGYNEQFF.

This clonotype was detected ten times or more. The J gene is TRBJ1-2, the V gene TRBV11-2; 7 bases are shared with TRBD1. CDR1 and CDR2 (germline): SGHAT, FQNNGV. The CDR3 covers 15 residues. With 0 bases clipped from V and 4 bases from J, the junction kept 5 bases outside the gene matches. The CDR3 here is CASSLDSGGSYGYTF. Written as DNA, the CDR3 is TGTGCCAGCAGCTTAGATTCAGGGGGGAGCTATGGCTACACCTTC.

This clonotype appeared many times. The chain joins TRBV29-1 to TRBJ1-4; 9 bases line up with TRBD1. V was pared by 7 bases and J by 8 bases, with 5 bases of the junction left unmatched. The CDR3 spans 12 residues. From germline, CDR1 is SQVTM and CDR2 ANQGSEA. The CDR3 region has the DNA TGCAGCGGGGGACAGGGTGGCGAAAAACTGTTTTTT. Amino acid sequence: CSGGQGGEKLFF.

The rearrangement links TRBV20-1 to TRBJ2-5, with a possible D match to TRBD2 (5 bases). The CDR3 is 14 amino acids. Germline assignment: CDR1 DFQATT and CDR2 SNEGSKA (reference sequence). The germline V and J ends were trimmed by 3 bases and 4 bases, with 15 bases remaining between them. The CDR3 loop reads CSARADGRGETQYF. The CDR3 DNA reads TGCAGTGCTAGGGCGGACGGCCGGGGAGAGACCCAGTACTTC.

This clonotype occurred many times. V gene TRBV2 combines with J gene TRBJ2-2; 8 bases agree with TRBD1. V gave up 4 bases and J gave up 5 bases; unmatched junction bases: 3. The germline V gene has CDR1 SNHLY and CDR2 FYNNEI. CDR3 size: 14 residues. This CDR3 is CASSGTGRTGELFF. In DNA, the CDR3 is TGTGCCAGCAGTGGGACAGGGCGGACCGGGGAGCTGTTTTTT.

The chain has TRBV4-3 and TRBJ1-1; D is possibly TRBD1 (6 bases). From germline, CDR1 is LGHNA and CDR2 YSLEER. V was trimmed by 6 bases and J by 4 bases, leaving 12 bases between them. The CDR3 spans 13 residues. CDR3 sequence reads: CASRRARGTEAFF. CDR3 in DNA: TGCGCCAGCAGACGCGCCAGGGGCACTGAAGCTTTCTTT.